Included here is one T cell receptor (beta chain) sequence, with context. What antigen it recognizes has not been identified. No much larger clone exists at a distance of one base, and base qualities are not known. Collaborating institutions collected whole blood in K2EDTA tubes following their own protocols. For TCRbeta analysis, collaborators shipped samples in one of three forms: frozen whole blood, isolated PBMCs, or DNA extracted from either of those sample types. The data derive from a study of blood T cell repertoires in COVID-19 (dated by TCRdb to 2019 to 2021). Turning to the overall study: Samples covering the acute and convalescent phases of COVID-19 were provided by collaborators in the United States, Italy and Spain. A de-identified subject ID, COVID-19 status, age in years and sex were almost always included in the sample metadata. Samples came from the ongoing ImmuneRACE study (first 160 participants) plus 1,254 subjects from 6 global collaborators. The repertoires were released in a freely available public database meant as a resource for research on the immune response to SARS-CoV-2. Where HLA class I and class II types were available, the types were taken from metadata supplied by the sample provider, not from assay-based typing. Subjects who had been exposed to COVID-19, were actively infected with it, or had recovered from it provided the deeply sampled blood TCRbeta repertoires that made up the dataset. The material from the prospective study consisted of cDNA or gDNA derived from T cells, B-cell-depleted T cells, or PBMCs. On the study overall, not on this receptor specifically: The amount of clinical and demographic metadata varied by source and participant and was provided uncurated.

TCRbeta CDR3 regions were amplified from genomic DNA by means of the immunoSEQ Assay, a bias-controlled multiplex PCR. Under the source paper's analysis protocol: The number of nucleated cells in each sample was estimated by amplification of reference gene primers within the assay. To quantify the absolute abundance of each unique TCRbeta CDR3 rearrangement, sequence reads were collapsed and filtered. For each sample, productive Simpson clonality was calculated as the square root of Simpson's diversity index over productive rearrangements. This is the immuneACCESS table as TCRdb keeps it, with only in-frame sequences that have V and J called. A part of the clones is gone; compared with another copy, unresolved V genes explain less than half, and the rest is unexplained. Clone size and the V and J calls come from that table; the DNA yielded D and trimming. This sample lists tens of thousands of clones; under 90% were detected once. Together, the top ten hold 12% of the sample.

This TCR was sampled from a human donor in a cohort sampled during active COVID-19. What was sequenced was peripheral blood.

The base sequence is TGCAGCGTCCCGGGACAGGTTATGGAGACCCAGTACTTC. The resulting protein is CSVPGQVMETQYF. The V and J segments used are TRBV29-1 and TRBJ2-5; TRBD1 lines up with 8 middle nucleotides. Looking up the germline V gene yields CDR1 SQVTM and CDR2 ANQGSEA. Germline trimming amounts to 6 bases on V and 5 bases on J, with 8 as the count of junction bases outside the gene matches. From the cysteine through the phenylalanine, the CDR3 covers 13 amino acids. Of all the DNA, just the CDR3 is kept, 39 bases in frame from base 1.